This is a list of T cell receptor beta chains from one sample in a study of T cell repertoires in cytomegalovirus infection. A single record per CDR3 protein comes from TCRdb applying MiXCR to the reads. The top ten clones hold approximately 8% of a sample with about 600,000 distinct CDR3 sequences, 20% to 30% of them seen once. Source material: CD8+ T cells from PBMCs. The receptor source for this set is a human donor in good health (CMV status not recorded). Some clones in this sample may be carry-over from other donors' samples. The CDR3 runs from the conserved cysteine through the conserved F or W. A D gene is named only where the DNA matches it firmly. Expanded clones get a size class; other rows say once, few or many, or leave the size out.

TRBD2	many	TRBJ2-2	TRBV28	CASWASGGPAAGELFF	TGTGCCAGCTGGGCTAGCGGGGGCCCCGCGGCCGGGGAGCTGTTTTTT
.	.	TRBJ1-1	TRBV12-3/TRBV12-4	CASSPFRGNTEAFF	TGTGCCAGCAGTCCCTTTCGGGGGAACACTGAAGCTTTCTTT
TRBD1	.	TRBJ1-2	TRBV6-6	CASSPSYRGDYGYTF	TGTGCCAGCAGTCCTAGTTACAGGGGTGACTATGGCTACACCTTC
.	few	TRBJ2-1	TRBV10-3	CAISGVNNEQFF	TGTGCCATCAGCGGAGTGAACAATGAGCAGTTCTTC
TRBD1	few	TRBJ1-1	TRBV9	CASSVEGTGVMNTEAFF	TGTGCCAGCAGCGTAGAGGGGACAGGGGTCATGAACACTGAAGCTTTCTTT
TRBD1	few	TRBJ2-6	TRBV12-3/TRBV12-4	CASSSPLGTGGFSGANVLTF	TGTGCCAGCAGTTCACCCTTGGGGACAGGGGGGTTCTCTGGGGCCAACGTCCTGACTTTC
.	few	TRBJ2-5	TRBV7-9	CASSPSMGQNPETQYF	TGTGCCAGCAGCCCCTCCATGGGCCAGAATCCGGAGACCCAGTACTTC
TRBD1	.	TRBJ2-1	TRBV14	CASSHGQGAGNEQFF	TGTGCCAGCAGCCACGGACAGGGGGCGGGCAATGAGCAGTTCTTC
TRBD1	few	TRBJ2-3	TRBV13	CASSAQGLTDTQYF	TGTGCCAGCAGCGCACAGGGGTTAACAGATACGCAGTATTTT
.	few	TRBJ1-2	TRBV29-1	CSVEGVGQGYGYTF	TGCAGCGTTGAAGGGGTCGGGCAGGGCTATGGCTACACCTTC
.	few	TRBJ2-1	TRBV20-1	CSASDYRSSYNEQFF	TGCAGTGCTAGTGACTACCGCAGCTCCTACAATGAGCAGTTCTTC
.	many	TRBJ1-2	TRBV7-9	CAGTLLAVGGYTF	TGTGCCGGGACCCTGCTCGCAGTGGGGGGCTACACCTTC
TRBD2	few	TRBJ2-5	TRBV19	CASSIVAGGYQETQYF	TGTGCCAGTAGTATAGTCGCGGGGGGATACCAAGAGACCCAGTACTTC
.	.	TRBJ2-2	TRBV29-1	CSVEPGTNTGELFF	TGCAGCGTTGAACCGGGGACGAACACCGGGGAGCTGTTTTTT
TRBD1	few	TRBJ1-4	TRBV27	CASSSSGTGEKLFF	TGTGCCAGCAGTTCTTCCGGGACAGGGGAAAAACTGTTTTTT
TRBD1	few	TRBJ2-1	TRBV7-9	CASSLALGTGVRNEQFF	TGTGCCAGCAGCTTAGCGCTTGGGACAGGGGTACGCAATGAGCAGTTCTTC
.	few	TRBJ2-3	TRBV6-5	CASSYRLADTQYF	TGTGCCAGCAGTTATCGACTAGCAGATACGCAGTATTTT